One and the same sample provided the 24 T cell receptor beta chains below, sequenced in a study of CXCR3-negative and CXCR3-positive naive CD8 T cells. Study observations and caveats: CXCR3-positive naive cells had more hydrophobic TRB CDR3s than CXCR3-negative naive cells.

All TRB cDNA libraries came from 5' RACE performed with UMI labels. Reanalyzing the 5' RACE reads, TCRdb keeps one entry per CDR3 protein, without DNA. This repertoire includes about 130,000 distinct CDR3 sequences. No antigen is known for these receptors. Sequenced sample: naive CXCR3+ CD8+ T cells from blood. Subset specified: CD45RO-CCR7+CD27+CD95- naive CD8+ T cells expressing CXCR3 (TNR3+). The receptors were sampled from a human donor in good health. Some clones in this sample may be carry-over from other donors' samples.

The chain combines TRBV10-2 with TRBJ1-1. This CDR3 comprises 13 residues. Germline lookup yields CDR1 WSHSY and CDR2 SAAADI. This CDR3 reads CASSQGMNTEAFF.

The rearrangement links TRBV7-8 to TRBJ1-6; the D call of TRBD1 rests on TCRdb alone, since no DNA is present to check it. CDR3 length equals 16 residues. Germline lookup yields CDR1 SGHVS and CDR2 FQNEAQ. The CDR3 reads CASSLVVVGADSPLHF.

The chain combines TRBV15 with TRBJ2-1; the TCRdb call, TRBD2, lacks DNA for checking. Germline V gene sequence: CDR1 LNHNV, CDR2 YYDKDF (reference sequence). The CDR3 runs 15 residues. This chain's CDR3 is CATSRGLAAPNEQFF.

The chain uses TRBV19 and TRBJ2-5; TCRdb proposes TRBD1, but this gene call is untestable without DNA. The germline V gene has CDR1 LNHDA and CDR2 SQIVND (reference sequence). There are 16 residues in the CDR3. CDR3 region: CASSIVPAGGQETQYF.

V usage is TRBV7-9 and J usage is TRBJ2-7; TCRdb reports TRBD2, a call that lacks DNA to check it against. The CDR3 extends over 16 amino acids. Germline V lookup: CDR1 SEHNR, CDR2 FQNEAQ (reference sequence). The CDR3 loop is CASSQYLGLADYEQYF.

The rearrangement joins TRBV6-2 or TRBV6-3 to TRBJ2-1; TCRdb designates TRBD2, a call that cannot be tested without DNA. CDR3 length: 19 amino acids. Germline V lookup: CDR1 MNHEY, CDR2 SVGEGT. CDR3 amino acids: CASSSLGLAGGSSYNEQFF.

V is TRBV27 and J is TRBJ2-7. The germline CDR1 and CDR2 sequences are MNHEY and SMNVEV (reference sequence). CDR3 size: 12 residues. The CDR3 region is CASSPGLYEQYF.

This chain uses TRBV28 with TRBJ2-1; the TRBD1 assignment by TCRdb is unverifiable without DNA. CDR1 is MDHEN and CDR2 is SYDVKM in the germline V gene. The CDR3 covers 15 residues. The CDR3 sequence: CASSIPTNRVNEQFF.

The genes are TRBV29-1 and TRBJ2-1; TCRdb returns TRBD2, unconfirmable since there is no DNA. The CDR3 covers 15 residues. From germline, CDR1 is SQVTM and CDR2 ANQGSEA. The CDR3 loop is CSVETGTGMFNEQFF.

The chain uses TRBV5-5 and TRBJ2-3; TCRdb picks TRBD2, but there is no DNA to check that call. CDR1 is SGHKS, CDR2 YYEKEE, per germline (reference sequence). The CDR3 consists of 15 residues. The CDR3 region is CASWPSTGVPDTQYF.

J is TRBJ2-1 and V is TRBV5-1; TCRdb calls TRBD1, which cannot be checked without DNA. The germline V gene encodes CDR1 SGHRS and CDR2 YFSETQ. This CDR3 is 14 amino acids long. The CDR3 spells CASRGTGDYNEQFF.

This chain joins TRBV29-1 and TRBJ2-1; TCRdb outputs TRBD2, but without DNA this stays unchecked. Germline V gene sequence: CDR1 SQVTM, CDR2 ANQGSEA. The CDR3 loop spans 16 amino acids. CDR3 region: CSVLPGLAGPLNEQFF.

The rearrangement joins TRBV11-2 to TRBJ1-1; TCRdb calls TRBD1, which cannot be checked without DNA. The CDR3 loop spans 14 amino acids. Germline CDR1 and CDR2: SGHAT and FQNNGV. The CDR3 region is CASSTWTGNTEAFF.

This sequence joins TRBV6-5 and TRBJ1-3; checking the TCRdb D call of TRBD1 is not possible without DNA. The CDR3 has 16 residues. Looked up from germline, CDR1 is MNHEY and CDR2 is SVGAGI. The CDR3 is CASSSHRDGSGNTIYF.

The chain uses TRBV28 and TRBJ2-7. Germline V gives CDR1 MDHEN, CDR2 SYDVKM. The CDR3 length is 12 residues. The CDR3 loop reads CASFSGIHEQYF.

The rearrangement joins TRBV7-6 to TRBJ2-7. CDR1 is SGHVS, CDR2 FNYEAQ, per germline. The CDR3 sequence is 13 residues long. The CDR3: CASSDNWDGEQYF.

The chain joins TRBV7-6 to TRBJ1-2. Germline CDR1 SGHVS, CDR2 FNYEAQ. The CDR3 is 13 residues long. The CDR3 sequence: CASSLAEGWGYTF.

This chain links TRBV4-1 with TRBJ1-1; TCRdb's D gene call, TRBD1, goes unchecked for lack of DNA. The CDR3 has 13 residues. The germline CDR1 and CDR2 sequences are MGHRA and YSYEKL. This chain's CDR3 is CASSLQGNTEAFF.

This chain links TRBV5-6 with TRBJ2-1. CDR1 is SGHDT and CDR2 is YYEEEE in the germline V gene. CDR3 length: 14 amino acids. CDR3 protein: CASSLSFGYNEQFF. Complete variable domain (other parts from reference TRBV5-6 and TRBJ2-1): DAGVTQSPTHLIKTRGQQVTLRCSPKSGHDTVSWYQQALGQGPQFIFQYYEEEERQRGNFPDRFSGHQFPNYSSELNVNALLLGDSALYLCASSLSFGYNEQFFGPGTRLTVL.

The rearrangement joins TRBV7-2 to TRBJ2-3; TCRdb lists TRBD2, though no DNA is available to test this call. CDR1 and CDR2 (germline): SGHTA, FQGNSA. There are 17 residues in the CDR3. The CDR3: CASSRGLAGTSTDTQYF.

The V gene is TRBV6-1, the J gene TRBJ2-3; the TRBD2 assignment by TCRdb is unverifiable without DNA. Per germline, CDR1 MNHNS and CDR2 SASEGT. CDR3 size: 17 residues. This CDR3 reads CASSDWTTSGDTDTQYF.

The gene calls are TRBV5-1 and TRBJ1-1; as DNA is missing, the TRBD1 call by TCRdb cannot be tested. CDR1 and CDR2 (germline): SGHRS, YFSETQ. This CDR3 is built from 14 residues. This CDR3 is CASSWRTVKTEAFF.

V gene TRBV15 combines with J gene TRBJ2-7. This CDR3 has 14 amino acids. The germline CDR1 and CDR2 sequences are LNHNV and YYDKDF (reference sequence). The CDR3 is CATSRDQASYEQYF.

The chain joins TRBV9 to TRBJ2-1; TCRdb selects TRBD2, and the lack of DNA leaves this call unchecked. Germline V lookup: CDR1 SGDLS, CDR2 YYNGEE. There are 14 residues in the CDR3. CDR3 sequence reads: CASFRTSSYNEQFF.